This TCR beta chain was found in a study of blood T cell repertoires in COVID-19. Study-level information: PBMCs, B-cell-depleted T cells, or T cells provided the cDNA or gDNA that made up the material.

The germline V gene has CDR1 SNHLY and CDR2 FYNNEI. The ends lost 4 bases at V and 4 bases at J; junction bases unmatched: 6. CDR3 length: 14 amino acids. Clones were read by immunoSEQ multiplex PCR, and TCRdb kept only the in-frame ones, dropping some. The repertoire holds some 150,000 clones, 65% to 90% seen once, with about 8.4% in the top ten. The sample consisted of peripheral blood. The receptor comes from a woman in her sixties or seventies with active or convalescent COVID-19. This chain uses TRBV2 with TRBJ1-2, with 7 bases aligning to TRBD1. The CDR3 DNA sequence: TGTGCCAGCAGTGGCGGGACAGCTATCTATGGCTACACCTTC. It specifies CASSGGTAIYGYTF.